One and the same sample provided the 23 T cell receptor beta chains below, sequenced in a study of cytotoxic CD8 clonotypes in ibrutinib-treated CLL. The protocol was immunoSEQ multiplex PCR, while the TCRdb copy is restricted to in-frame clones and leaves out a portion. This table holds about 160,000 clones, 81% found once. The material sequenced was PBMCs, taken after 12 months of ibrutinib treatment. The source of these receptors is a human donor with chronic lymphocytic leukemia.

The V and J genes are TRBV5-1 and TRBJ2-5, with 8 bases fitting TRBD2. Germline V gene sequence: CDR1 SGHRS, CDR2 YFSETQ. V dropped 0 bases and J dropped 1; count of bases not matched to a gene: 5. The CDR3 runs 16 residues. CDR3 coding DNA: TGCGCCAGCAGCTTGGGGCTAGCGGGTATCCAAGAGACCCAGTACTTC. Translation gives CASSLGLAGIQETQYF. The whole variable domain, filled in from reference TRBV5-1 and TRBJ2-5, reads KAGVTQTPRYLIKTRGQQVTLSCSPISGHRSVSWYQQTPGQGLQFLFEYFSETQRNKGNFPGRFSGRQFSNSRSEMNVSTLELGDSALYLCASSLGLAGIQETQYFGPGTRLLVL.

The V call is TRBV4-3, the J call TRBJ2-3; D might be TRBD2 (6 bases). V lost 0 bases, J lost 0 bases, and 13 bases lay in between. Germline V CDR1 and CDR2: LGHNA, YSLEER. The CDR3 loop spans 17 amino acids. This CDR3 reads CASSQDWTGVSTDTQYF. CDR3 DNA: TGCGCCAGCAGCCAAGATTGGACGGGAGTAAGCACAGATACGCAGTATTTT.

The CDR3 protein is CAISTSGAVTDTQYF. The CDR3 DNA sequence: TGTGCCATCAGCACTAGCGGGGCCGTCACAGATACGCAGTATTTT. This chain uses TRBV10-3 with TRBJ2-3; TRBD2 matches 10 bases. Germline loops: CDR1 ENHRY, CDR2 SYGVKD. The V gene end was trimmed by 6 bases and the J gene end by 2 bases; junction bases not matched to a gene: 5. The CDR3 loop spans 15 amino acids.

This chain connects TRBV5-1 to TRBJ2-1; 13 bases are shared with TRBD2. V gave up 6 bases and J gave up 4 bases; unmatched junction bases: 19. CDR3 length: 20 amino acids. In germline, CDR1 is SGHRS, CDR2 YFSETQ. The CDR3 spells CASTGDGLAGAQSRYNEQFF. CDR3 DNA: TGCGCCAGCACCGGAGACGGACTAGCGGGGGCCCAGTCACGGTACAATGAGCAGTTCTTC.

The rearrangement uses TRBV30 and TRBJ2-1; D is ambiguous. CDR3 size: 11 residues. Trimming took off 2 bases at V and 11 bases at J, with 10 bases between the two ends. Germline V gives CDR1 GTSNPN, CDR2 SVGIG (reference sequence). The CDR3 DNA is TGTGCCTGGAGTATGAGACTTCAGCAGTTCTTC. As protein: CAWSMRLQQFF.

In nucleotides, the CDR3 is TGTGCCAGCAGCTTAGTAGGGGGATTCTCTGGAAACACCATATATTTT. Translating it yields CASSLVGGFSGNTIYF. The chain carries TRBV7-3 and TRBJ1-3; a possible D gene is TRBD1 (6 bases). V gave up 2 bases and J gave up 0 bases, with 11 bases separating them. The CDR3 has 16 residues. Germline V gene lookup returns CDR1 SGHTA and CDR2 FQGTGA.

This clone turned up a few times. The chain uses TRBV7-2 and TRBJ2-1; TRBD1 agrees at 8 bases. This CDR3 is built from 17 residues. The junction had 14 bases not matched to a gene; V was cut back by 1 base and J by 9 bases. The germline V gene has CDR1 SGHTA and CDR2 FQGNSA. The chain's CDR3 is CASSLGAGGIRIGEQFF. As DNA, the CDR3 is TGTGCCAGCAGCTTAGGGGCAGGGGGCATTCGGATCGGTGAGCAGTTCTTC.

This chain uses TRBV5-4 with TRBJ2-3; D remains unclear. The germline V gene has CDR1 SGHNT and CDR2 YYREEE (reference sequence). V gave up 4 bases and J gave up 0 bases, with 3 bases separating them. This CDR3 has 12 residues. CDR3 region: CASSPSTDTQYF. CDR3 bases: TGTGCCAGCAGCCCTAGCACAGATACGCAGTATTTT.

The J gene is TRBJ1-6, the V gene TRBV10-3, with D possibly TRBD1 on 6 matching bases. Trimming stripped 0 bases from V and 9 bases from J, with 12 bases between. The germline V gene has CDR1 ENHRY and CDR2 SYGVKD. The CDR3 sequence is 15 residues long. In DNA form, the CDR3 reads TGTGCCATCAGTGAGTCGGGGGGCGGGCGTTCACCCCTCCACTTT. This codes for CAISESGGGRSPLHF.

This clone has more than one count but fewer than ten. The rearrangement joins TRBV27 to TRBJ1-2; 7 bases align to TRBD1. The CDR3 contains 12 residues. The V gene end was trimmed by 5 bases and the J gene end by 8 bases; junction bases not matched to a gene: 5. CDR1 is MNHEY, CDR2 SMNVEV, per germline (reference sequence). In DNA, the CDR3 is TGTGCCAGCAGTCCGGACAGGCGGGGCTACACCTTC. This gives the protein CASSPDRRGYTF.

The chain couples TRBV7-9 to TRBJ2-5, with D perhaps TRBD2 (7 bases). Germline-derived CDR1 and CDR2 are SEHNR and FQNEAQ (reference sequence). V lost 3 bases, J lost 3 bases, and 17 bases lay in between. This CDR3 is built from 16 residues. CDR3 amino acids: CASSFSGRGAEETQYF. The DNA of the CDR3 is TGTGCCAGCAGCTTTTCGGGTCGGGGGGCTGAAGAGACCCAGTACTTC.

The chain recombines TRBV5-8 with TRBJ1-2; D is perhaps TRBD1 (5 bases). The germline gives CDR1 SGHTS, CDR2 YDEGEE. The CDR3 length is 14 residues. Trimming took off 0 bases at V and 7 bases at J, with 13 bases between the two ends. CDR3 DNA: TGTGCCAGCAGCTTGGCCGGCAGGGAAATTGGCTACACCTTC. It encodes CASSLAGREIGYTF.

This chain links TRBV7-3 with TRBJ2-7, with D hard to call. Trimming left V 5 bases short and J 6 bases short, with 17 bases between. The CDR3 has 14 amino acids. Germline V gives CDR1 SGHTA, CDR2 FQGTGA. This CDR3 reads CASSQTFRMSEQYF. Written as DNA, the CDR3 is TGTGCCAGCAGCCAAACGTTCCGGATGTCCGAGCAGTACTTC.

CDR3 residues: CASRWGPVNQPQHF. The DNA for the CDR3 is TGTGCCAGCCGGTGGGGGCCCGTCAATCAGCCCCAGCATTTT. The V gene is TRBV28, the J gene TRBJ1-5; the D gene is possibly TRBD1 (6 bases). Germline CDR1 reads MDHEN; CDR2 reads SYDVKM. This CDR3 contains 14 residues. V was cut by 8 bases and J by 3 bases, with 14 bases left in between.

The V and J genes are TRBV5-4 and TRBJ1-4; D gene unclear. CDR1 SGHNT and CDR2 YYREEE come from the germline V gene (reference sequence). The V end lost 2 bases, the J end lost 4 bases, and 12 bases lay between the germline ends. The CDR3 contains 15 residues. The DNA for the CDR3 is TGTGCCAGCAGCTTTCCGGGCTTGGGTAATGAAAAACTGTTTTTT. As protein: CASSFPGLGNEKLFF.

The chain has TRBV7-7 and TRBJ1-4; no clear D gene. The V and J ends lost 3 bases and 3 bases respectively, with 14 bases between them. Germline CDR1 SSHAT, CDR2 FNYEAQ (reference sequence). CDR3 length: 16 residues. In nucleotides, the CDR3 is TGTGCCAGCAGCTTGCGCGCCCGGTGGCCTAATGAAAAACTGTTTTTT. Protein: CASSLRARWPNEKLFF.

The J gene is TRBJ2-7, the V gene TRBV23-1, with unresolved D. TRBV23-1 is assigned to the ORF class and has an uncertain function. This CDR3 has 12 amino acids. V was clipped by 0 bases and J by 4 bases, with 4 bases between them. For the CDR3, the DNA is TGCGCCAGCAGTCAATCAGGGTACGAGCAGTACTTC. Protein sequence: CASSQSGYEQYF.

V gene TRBV7-9 combines with J gene TRBJ2-1; D gene unclear. Trimming took off 1 base at V and 9 bases at J, with 10 bases between the two ends. CDR3 length equals 13 residues. Germline CDR1 SEHNR, CDR2 FQNEAQ (reference sequence). This CDR3 reads CASSLGTKSEQFF. DNA for the CDR3: TGTGCCAGCAGCTTAGGCACTAAGAGTGAGCAGTTCTTC.

This chain links TRBV5-6 with TRBJ2-7; TRBD1 or TRBD2 may be the D gene (5 bases each). The V end lost 0 bases, the J end lost 7 bases, and 14 bases lay between the germline ends. This CDR3 contains 14 residues. CDR1 and CDR2 (germline): SGHDT, YYEEEE. CDR3 sequence reads: CASSLGLGVGEQYF. As DNA, the CDR3 is TGTGCCAGCAGCTTGGGCCTGGGGGTCGGGGAGCAGTACTTC. The full variable domain, completed using reference TRBV5-6 and TRBJ2-7, is DAGVTQSPTHLIKTRGQQVTLRCSPKSGHDTVSWYQQALGQGPQFIFQYYEEEERQRGNFPDRFSGHQFPNYSSELNVNALLLGDSALYLCASSLGLGVGEQYFGPGTRLTVT.

In this sample, this clone turned up once. Germline is not matched at one junction end, which may reflect a read error. The chain has TRBV7-7 and TRBJ2-1; D ambiguous. There are 14 residues in the CDR3. The V gene's germline CDR1 is SSHAT and CDR2 FNYEAQ (reference sequence). The CDR3 loop is CASSPNPRVNEQFF. The CDR3 DNA reads as TGTGCTAGCAGCCCCAACCCCCGGGTTAATGAGCAGTTCTTC.

The rearrangement joins TRBV5-6 to TRBJ2-1; D possibly uses TRBD1 or TRBD2 (7 bases each). The ends were cut back, 9 bases at V and 6 bases at J, with 16 bases in the middle. The CDR3 extends over 13 amino acids. Germline loops: CDR1 SGHDT, CDR2 YYEEEE. The CDR3 DNA follows: TGTGCCACCATGGGCAGGGGGGGCAATGAGCAGTTCTTC. Translation gives CATMGRGGNEQFF.

This rearrangement joins TRBV28 to TRBJ2-5; the D is unclear. The DNA end is more similar to TRBJ2-7, so the J call may be wrong. Looked up from germline, CDR1 is MDHEN and CDR2 is SYDVKM. The CDR3 extends over 12 amino acids. The CDR3 is CASSLWGDEQYF. In DNA form, the CDR3 reads TGTGCCAGCAGTTTATGGGGTGACGAGCAGTACTTC.

The chain is built from TRBV19 and TRBJ2-1; D unresolved. CDR1 is LNHDA, CDR2 SQIVND, per germline (reference sequence). The CDR3 totals 11 residues. V lost 9 bases and J lost 4, with 7 bases in between. DNA for the CDR3: TGTGCCAGCCTCGATTACAATGAGCAGTTCTTC. Amino acids: CASLDYNEQFF.